Listed below are T cell receptor beta chains from one sample, sequenced in a study of shared clonotypes between healthy human individuals. Assay: immunoSEQ multiplex PCR; the TCRdb copy retains only in-frame clones and omits some. The sample has approximately 700,000 clones, 55% to 85% seen once. Sequenced material: memory CD4+ T cells sorted from blood. Receptors were obtained from a woman aged 30 to 39 in good health. The CDR3 runs from the conserved cysteine through the conserved F or W. A D gene is named only where the DNA matches it firmly. Where a row states a size, it is once, few, many or the class of an expanded clone; other rows omit it.

D gene	clone size	V gene	J gene	CDR3 DNA	CDR3 protein
NA	NA	TRBV2	TRBJ1-1	TGTGCCAGCAGTGAAGGACCCTTCGGCACTGAAGCTTTCTTT	CASSEGPFGTEAFF
TRBD2	NA	TRBV5-4	TRBJ2-1	TGTGCCAGCAGCTTGCTAGCGGGAGGGAACGACAATGAGCAGTTCTTC	CASSLLAGGNDNEQFF
NA	NA	TRBV19	TRBJ1-5	TGTGCCAGTAGTATTGGCAGGGGAAGAATAGATCAGCCCCAGCATTTT	CASSIGRGRIDQPQHF
NA	NA	TRBV6-1	TRBJ1-1	TGTGCCAGCAGTGAATGGGTCGGGGGTGAAGCTTTCTTT	CASSEWVGGEAFF
NA	NA	TRBV7-8	TRBJ1-2	TGTGCCAGCAGCTCCAGGGGCAGGGGCTATGGCTACACCTTC	CASSSRGRGYGYTF
TRBD1	NA	TRBV28	TRBJ2-7	TGTGCCAGCAGTCCCCCCGGCCCGGGACAGGGGTACTTC	CASSPPGPGQGYF
TRBD1	NA	TRBV10-3	TRBJ2-7	TGTGCCATCAGTGGGGGACAGGGATCGAAAGAGCAGTACTTC	CAISGGQGSKEQYF
NA	many	TRBV5-6	TRBJ2-7	TGTGCCAGCAGCCCTAACTGGGGTTACGAGCAGTACTTC	CASSPNWGYEQYF
TRBD1	NA	TRBV5-1	TRBJ1-2	TGCGCCAGCAGCCGGGACAGTCAATATGGCTACACCTTC	CASSRDSQYGYTF
TRBD2	NA	TRBV7-2	TRBJ2-7	TGTGCCAGCAGCCCACGGACTAGCGGGAGGGCCGGGTACGAGCAGTACTTC	CASSPRTSGRAGYEQYF
TRBD2	NA	TRBV28	TRBJ2-7	TGTGCCAGCCTTTCCCCGGGGGGGCGGAGCTCCTACGAGCAGTACTTC	CASLSPGGRSSYEQYF
NA	NA	TRBV5-1	TRBJ2-1	TGCGCCAGCAGCTTTGGGACGGCCGGGAATGAGCAGTTCTTC	CASSFGTAGNEQFF
TRBD1	few	TRBV2	TRBJ2-6	TGTGCCAGCAGTTACAGGGGTTTCTTCTCTGGGGCCAACGTCCTGACTTTC	CASSYRGFFSGANVLTF
NA	NA	TRBV5-1	TRBJ1-5	TGCGCCAGCAGCTTGGACGGGAACGTGGGAAATCAGCCCCAGCATTTT	CASSLDGNVGNQPQHF
NA	NA	TRBV7-9	TRBJ2-1	TGTGCCAGCAGCTTAGGATGGACCAGCTCCTACAATGAGCAGTTCTTC	CASSLGWTSSYNEQFF
NA	NA	TRBV2	TRBJ2-7	TGTGCCAGCAGTGAAATGCGGGTGGGTTGGGGCTTC	CASSEMRVGWGF
TRBD1	NA	TRBV27	TRBJ1-2	TGTGCCAGCAGTCGGACAGGGCTATTTAACTATGGCTACACCTTC	CASSRTGLFNYGYTF
TRBD2	NA	TRBV9	TRBJ2-5	TGTGCCAGCAGCGCGGGACTAGCGGGAGGAGAGACCCAGTACTTC	CASSAGLAGGETQYF
TRBD1	NA	TRBV18	TRBJ1-1	TGTGCCAGCTCACTGACAGGGGAGTTCTTTGTCACTGAAGCTTTCTTT	CASSLTGEFFVTEAFF
TRBD1	few	TRBV19	TRBJ1-3	TGTGCCAGTAGTTTGGACAGGGGGAACACCATATATTTT	CASSLDRGNTIYF
NA	NA	TRBV23-1	TRBJ2-7	TGCGCCAGCAGTCAACCGGGCAGCTCCTACGAGCAGTACTTC	CASSQPGSSYEQYF
NA	NA	TRBV7-2	TRBJ2-3	TGTGCCAGCAGCCCAGCCGGTGGAGGTCTGGGCACAGATACGCAGTATTTT	CASSPAGGGLGTDTQYF
NA	NA	TRBV7-2	TRBJ1-4	TGTGCCAGCAGCTTAGTACCTGGGGGGGAAAAACTGTTTTTT	CASSLVPGGEKLFF
NA	many	TRBV28	TRBJ1-2	TGTGCCAGCAGTTTAGTTGCGGGACGATGGGGCTACACCTTC	CASSLVAGRWGYTF
TRBD2	NA	TRBV6-6	TRBJ2-7	TGTGCCAGCAGTTACTCGGGGCAGCGGGAGCTAGACGAGCAGTACTTC	CASSYSGQRELDEQYF
NA	NA	TRBV27	TRBJ2-3	TGTGCCAGCAGATCTGACAGGTTCCGCACAGATACGCAGTATTTT	CASRSDRFRTDTQYF
NA	once	TRBV5-1	TRBJ1-2	TGCGCCAGCAGCTTGGACAGGGTCTTGAACTATGGCTACACCTTC	CASSLDRVLNYGYTF
NA	many	TRBV28	TRBJ1-4	TGTGCCAGCAGCCGTCTTAATGAAAAACTGTTTTTT	CASSRLNEKLFF
TRBD2	NA	TRBV7-7	TRBJ2-2	TGTGCCAGCAGCAACGGGACTACGTTATACACCGGGGAGCTGTTTTTT	CASSNGTTLYTGELFF
NA	NA	TRBV7-9	TRBJ2-7	TGTGCCAGCAGCTTCGGGCGGGAATCCTACGAGCAGTACTTC	CASSFGRESYEQYF
TRBD1	once	TRBV6-1	TRBJ1-5	TGTGCCAGCAGCAGGGGGGCAGACAATCAGCCCCAGCATTTT	CASSRGADNQPQHF
NA	NA	TRBV29-1	TRBJ2-7	TGCAGCGTTGAAGACCCCTACGGCGGAAGCTCCTACGAGCAGTACTTC	CSVEDPYGGSSYEQYF
NA	NA	TRBV7-2	TRBJ2-1	TGTGCCAGCAGCGACCAGGGGGGGGTTACTTACAATGAGCAGTTCTTC	CASSDQGGVTYNEQFF
NA	few	TRBV4-1	TRBJ1-1	TGCGCCAGCAGCCAAGGAGAATGGACTGAAGCTTTCTTT	CASSQGEWTEAFF
NA	many	TRBV5-1	TRBJ1-4	TGCGCCAGCCGACCCGGGTGGGGTAGTGAAAAACTGTTTTTT	CASRPGWGSEKLFF
NA	NA	TRBV5-1	TRBJ1-5	TGCGCCAGCAGCTTGGGGGAGTCTCAACCCCAGCATTTT	CASSLGESQPQHF
NA	NA	TRBV28	TRBJ2-1	TGTGCCACGGCGAGGGCAGGTGGAAAAAATGAGCAGTTCTTC	CATARAGGKNEQFF
NA	NA	TRBV7-2	TRBJ1-5	TGTGCCAGCAGCTTAGGGTTAGATTATCAGCCCCAGCATTTT	CASSLGLDYQPQHF
TRBD1	NA	TRBV28	TRBJ1-5	TGTGCCAGCAGTCCACGTGGGACAGGGTACGGAAGCAATCAGCCCCAGCATTTT	CASSPRGTGYGSNQPQHF
TRBD1	many	TRBV25-1	TRBJ2-1	TGTGCCAGCAGTGCCAAACAGGGGGCGCGCGCCTACAATGAGCAGTTCTTC	CASSAKQGARAYNEQFF
TRBD1	NA	TRBV19	TRBJ1-5	TGTGCCAGTACCCGAGACAGGGACCCCGGGCAGCCCCAGCATTTT	CASTRDRDPGQPQHF
NA	NA	TRBV4-1	TRBJ1-3	TGCGCCAGCAGCCAAAAGAGCGCGAACTCTGGAAACACCATATATTTT	CASSQKSANSGNTIYF
TRBD2	NA	TRBV5-4	TRBJ2-5	TGTGCCAGCAGCTTCGGGAGCGGGAGTGGGGGAGAGACCCAGTACTTC	CASSFGSGSGGETQYF
NA	NA	TRBV18	TRBJ2-7	TGTGCCAGCTCACCACAAGTAGAAGACGAGCAGTACTTC	CASSPQVEDEQYF
NA	NA	TRBV6-1	TRBJ2-7	TGTGCCAGCAGTGATGTTCGGGAGCAGTACTTC	CASSDVREQYF
TRBD2	NA	TRBV2	TRBJ2-5	TGTGCCAGCGCCTCCGGGACTATTCAAGAGACCCAGTACTTC	CASASGTIQETQYF
TRBD1	once	TRBV28	TRBJ1-2	TGTGCCAGCAGTTTCCCCGACAGGGGGTTTGGCTACACCTTC	CASSFPDRGFGYTF
NA	NA	TRBV15	TRBJ1-2	TGTGCCACCAGCAGAGATGACGGGGTTAACTATGGCTACACCTTC	CATSRDDGVNYGYTF